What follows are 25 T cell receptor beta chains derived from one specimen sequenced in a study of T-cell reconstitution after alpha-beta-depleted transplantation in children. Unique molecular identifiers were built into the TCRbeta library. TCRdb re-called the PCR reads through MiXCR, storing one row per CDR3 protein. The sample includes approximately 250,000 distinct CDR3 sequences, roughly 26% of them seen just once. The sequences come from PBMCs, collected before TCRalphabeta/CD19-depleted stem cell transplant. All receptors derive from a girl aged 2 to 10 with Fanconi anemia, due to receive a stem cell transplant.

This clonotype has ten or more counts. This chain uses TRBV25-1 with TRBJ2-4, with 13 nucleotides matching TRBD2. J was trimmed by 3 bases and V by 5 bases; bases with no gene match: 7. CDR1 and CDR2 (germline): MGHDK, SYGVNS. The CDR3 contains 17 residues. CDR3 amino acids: CASSPQGTSGDKNIQYF. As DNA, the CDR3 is TGTGCCAGCAGTCCCCAAGGGACTAGCGGGGACAAAAACATTCAGTACTTC.

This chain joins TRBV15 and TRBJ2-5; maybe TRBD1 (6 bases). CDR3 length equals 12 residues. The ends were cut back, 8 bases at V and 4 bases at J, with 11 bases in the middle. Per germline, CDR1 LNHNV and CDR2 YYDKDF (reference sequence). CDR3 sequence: CATETGRETQYF. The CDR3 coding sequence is TGTGCCACCGAAACAGGGCGAGAGACCCAGTACTTC. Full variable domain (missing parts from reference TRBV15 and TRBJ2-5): DAMVIQNPRYQVTQFGKPVTLSCSQTLNHNVMYWYQQKSSQAPKLLFHYYDKDFNNEADTPDNFQSRRPNTSFCFLDIRSPGLGDTAMYLCATETGRETQYFGPGTRLLVL.

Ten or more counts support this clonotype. CDR3 region: CSVAHSGELFF. In DNA, the CDR3 is TGCAGCGTTGCGCATTCCGGGGAGCTGTTTTTT. The V gene is TRBV29-1, the J gene TRBJ2-2; the D is unclear. The CDR3 covers 11 residues. V was cut by 4 bases and J by 6 bases, with 6 bases left in between. The V gene's germline CDR1 is SQVTM and CDR2 ANQGSEA.

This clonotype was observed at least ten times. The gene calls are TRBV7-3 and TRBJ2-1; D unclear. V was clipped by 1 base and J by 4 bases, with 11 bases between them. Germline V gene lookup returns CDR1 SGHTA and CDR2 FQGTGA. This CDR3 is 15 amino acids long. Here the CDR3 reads CASSLSVGSYNEQFF. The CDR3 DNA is TGTGCCAGCAGCTTAAGTGTGGGTTCTTACAATGAGCAGTTCTTC.

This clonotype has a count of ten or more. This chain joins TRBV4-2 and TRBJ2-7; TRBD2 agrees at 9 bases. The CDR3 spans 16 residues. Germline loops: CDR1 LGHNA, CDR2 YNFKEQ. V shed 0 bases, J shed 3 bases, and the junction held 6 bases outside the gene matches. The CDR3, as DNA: TGTGCCAGCAGCCAAGAAGAGGCTAGCGGGGACTACGAGCAGTACTTC. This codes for CASSQEEASGDYEQYF.

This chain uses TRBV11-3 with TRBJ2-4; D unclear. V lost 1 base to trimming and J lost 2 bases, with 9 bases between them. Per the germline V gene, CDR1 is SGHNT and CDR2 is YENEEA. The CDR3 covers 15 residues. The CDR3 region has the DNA TGTGCCAGCAGCTTAGGGGTCGGAACCAAAAACATTCAGTACTTC. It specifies CASSLGVGTKNIQYF.

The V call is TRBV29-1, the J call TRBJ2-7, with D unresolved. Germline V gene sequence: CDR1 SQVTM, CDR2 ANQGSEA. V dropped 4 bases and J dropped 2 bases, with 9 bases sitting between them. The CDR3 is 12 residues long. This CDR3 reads CSVVLETYEQYF. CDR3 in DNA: TGCAGCGTTGTACTGGAGACCTACGAGCAGTACTTC.

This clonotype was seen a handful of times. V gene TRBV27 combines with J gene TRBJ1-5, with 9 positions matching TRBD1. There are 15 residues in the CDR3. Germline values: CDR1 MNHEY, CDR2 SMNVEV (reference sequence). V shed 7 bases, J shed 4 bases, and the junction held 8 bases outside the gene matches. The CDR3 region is CASNPGQGLNQPQHF. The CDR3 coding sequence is TGTGCCAGCAACCCCGGACAGGGGCTAAATCAGCCCCAGCATTTT.

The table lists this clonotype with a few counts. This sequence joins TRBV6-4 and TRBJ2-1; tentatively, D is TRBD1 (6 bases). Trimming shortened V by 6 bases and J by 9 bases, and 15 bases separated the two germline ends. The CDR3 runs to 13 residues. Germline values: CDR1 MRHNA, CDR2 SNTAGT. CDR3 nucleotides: TGTGCCAGCAGAGAAAACAGGGTCGGTGAGCAGTTCTTC. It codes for CASRENRVGEQFF.

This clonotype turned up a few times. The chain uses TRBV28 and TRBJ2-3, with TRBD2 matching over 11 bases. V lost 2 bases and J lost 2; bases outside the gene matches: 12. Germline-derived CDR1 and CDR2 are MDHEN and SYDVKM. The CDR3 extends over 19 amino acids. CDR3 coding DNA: TGTGCCAGCAGTTTAGTCAGAGGGAAACTAGCGGGAGACACAGATACGCAGTATTTT. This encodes CASSLVRGKLAGDTDTQYF.

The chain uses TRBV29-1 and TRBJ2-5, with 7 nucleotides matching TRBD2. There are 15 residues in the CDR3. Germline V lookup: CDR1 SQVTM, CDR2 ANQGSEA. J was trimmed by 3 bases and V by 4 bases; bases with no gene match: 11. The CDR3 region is CSVGGLDLLKETQYF. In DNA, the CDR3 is TGCAGCGTTGGCGGACTAGATCTACTTAAAGAGACCCAGTACTTC.

For the CDR3, the DNA is TGTGCCAGCACCGCAGGACAGGTTTGGGGCACTGAAGCTTTCTTT. Its translation is CASTAGQVWGTEAFF. The rearrangement joins TRBV28 to TRBJ1-1, with 7 bases identical to TRBD1. Germline V lookup: CDR1 MDHEN, CDR2 SYDVKM. The length of the CDR3 is 15 residues. V was pared by 7 bases and J by 4 bases, with 12 bases of the junction left unmatched.

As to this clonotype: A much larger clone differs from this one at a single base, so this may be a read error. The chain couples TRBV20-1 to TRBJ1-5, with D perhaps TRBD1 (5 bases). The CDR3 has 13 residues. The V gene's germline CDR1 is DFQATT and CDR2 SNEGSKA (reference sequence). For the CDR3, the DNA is TGCAGTGCTAGAGGCAGGGAAAATCAGCCCCAGCGTTTT. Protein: CSARGRENQPQRF.

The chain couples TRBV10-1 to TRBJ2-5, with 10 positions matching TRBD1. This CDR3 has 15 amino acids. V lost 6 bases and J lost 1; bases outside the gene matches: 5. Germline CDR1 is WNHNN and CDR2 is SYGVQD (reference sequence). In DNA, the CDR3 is TGCGCCAGCAGCGAGGACAGGGGGAGCCAAGAGACCCAGTACTTC. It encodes CASSEDRGSQETQYF.

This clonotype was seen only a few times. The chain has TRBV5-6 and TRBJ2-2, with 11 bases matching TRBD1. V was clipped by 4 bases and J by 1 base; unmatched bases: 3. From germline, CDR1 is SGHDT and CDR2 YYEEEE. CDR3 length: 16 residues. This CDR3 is CASSPDRGRNTGELFF. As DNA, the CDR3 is TGTGCCAGCAGCCCGGACAGGGGGCGGAACACCGGGGAGCTGTTTTTT.

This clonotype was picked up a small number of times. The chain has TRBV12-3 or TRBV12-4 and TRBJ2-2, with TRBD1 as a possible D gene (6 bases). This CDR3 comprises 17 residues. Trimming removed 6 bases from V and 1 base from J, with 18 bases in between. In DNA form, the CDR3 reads TGTGCCAGCAGGGGACACAAAAATCTGAAGAACACCGGGGAGCTGTTTTTT. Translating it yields CASRGHKNLKNTGELFF.

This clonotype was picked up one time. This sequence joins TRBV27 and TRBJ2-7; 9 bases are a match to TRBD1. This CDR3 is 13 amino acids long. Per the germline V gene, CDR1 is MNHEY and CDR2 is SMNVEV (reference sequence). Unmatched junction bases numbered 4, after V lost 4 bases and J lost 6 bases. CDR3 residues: CASSWTGEGEQYF. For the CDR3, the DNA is TGTGCCAGCAGTTGGACAGGGGAGGGCGAGCAGTACTTC.

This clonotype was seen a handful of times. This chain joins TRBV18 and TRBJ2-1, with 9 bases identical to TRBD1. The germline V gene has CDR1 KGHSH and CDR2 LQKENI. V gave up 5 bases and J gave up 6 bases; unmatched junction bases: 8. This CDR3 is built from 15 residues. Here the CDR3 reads CASSKTGQGINEQFF. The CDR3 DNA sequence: TGTGCCAGCTCAAAGACGGGACAGGGTATCAATGAGCAGTTCTTC.

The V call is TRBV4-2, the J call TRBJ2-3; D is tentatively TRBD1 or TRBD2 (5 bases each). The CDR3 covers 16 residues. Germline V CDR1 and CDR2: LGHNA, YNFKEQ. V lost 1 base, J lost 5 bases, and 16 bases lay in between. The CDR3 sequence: CASSQASPGAGDTQYF. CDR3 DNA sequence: TGTGCCAGCAGCCAAGCATCCCCCGGGGCAGGAGATACGCAGTATTTT.

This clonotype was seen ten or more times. This chain's CDR3 is CASSLLGYYEQYF. DNA of the CDR3: TGCGCCAGCAGCTTGTTAGGATACTACGAGCAGTACTTC. The V gene is TRBV5-1, the J gene TRBJ2-7, with no clear D. The CDR3 has 13 residues. V shed 1 base and J shed 3 bases, with 8 bases lying between them. Per germline, CDR1 SGHRS and CDR2 YFSETQ.

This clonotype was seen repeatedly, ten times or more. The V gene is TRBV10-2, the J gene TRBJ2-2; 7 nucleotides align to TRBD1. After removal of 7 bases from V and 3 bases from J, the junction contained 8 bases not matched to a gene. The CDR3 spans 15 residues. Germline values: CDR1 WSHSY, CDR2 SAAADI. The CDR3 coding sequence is TGCGCCAGCAACGAGGACAGGTTCTACACCGGGGAGCTGTTTTTT. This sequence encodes CASNEDRFYTGELFF.

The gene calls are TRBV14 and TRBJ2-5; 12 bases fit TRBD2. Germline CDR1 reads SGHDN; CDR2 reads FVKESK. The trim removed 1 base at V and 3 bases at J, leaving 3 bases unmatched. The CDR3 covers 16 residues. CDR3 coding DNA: TGTGCCAGCAGCCAAGGAGCTAGCGGGAGGGAAGAGACCCAGTACTTC. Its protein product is CASSQGASGREETQYF. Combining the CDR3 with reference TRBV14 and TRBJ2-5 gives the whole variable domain EAGVTQFPSHSVIEKGQTVTLRCDPISGHDNLYWYRRVMGKEIKFLLHFVKESKQDESGMPNNRFLAERTGGTYSTLKVQPAELEDSGVYFCASSQGASGREETQYFGPGTRLLVL.

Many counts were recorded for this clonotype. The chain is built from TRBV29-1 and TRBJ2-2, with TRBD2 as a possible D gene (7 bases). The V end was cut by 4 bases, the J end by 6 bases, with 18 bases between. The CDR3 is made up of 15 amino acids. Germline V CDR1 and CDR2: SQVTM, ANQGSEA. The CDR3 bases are TGCAGCGTTGTCGGTTCGGGGGAGGGGGCCGGGGAGCTGTTTTTT. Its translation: CSVVGSGEGAGELFF.

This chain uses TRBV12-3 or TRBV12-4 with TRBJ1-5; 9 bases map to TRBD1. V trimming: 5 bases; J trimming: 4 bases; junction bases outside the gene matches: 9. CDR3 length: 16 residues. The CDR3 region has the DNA TGTGCCAGCAGTACCTTCGGCGACAGGGGGAATCAGCCCCAGCATTTT. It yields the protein CASSTFGDRGNQPQHF.

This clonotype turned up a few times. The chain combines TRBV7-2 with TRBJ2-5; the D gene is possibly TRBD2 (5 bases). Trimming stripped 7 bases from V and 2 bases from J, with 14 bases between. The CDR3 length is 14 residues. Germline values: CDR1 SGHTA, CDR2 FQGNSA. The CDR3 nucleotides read TGTGCCAGCATGTTTAGGGAGCGGCAAGAGACCCAGTACTTC. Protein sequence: CASMFRERQETQYF. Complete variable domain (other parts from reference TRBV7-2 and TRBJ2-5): GAGVSQSPSNKVTEKGKDVELRCDPISGHTALYWYRQSLGQGLEFLIYFQGNSAPDKSGLPSDRFSAERTGGSVSTLTIQRTQQEDSAVYLCASMFRERQETQYFGPGTRLLVL.